These 3 T cell receptor beta chains share one sample of origin, sequenced in a study of shared clonotypes between healthy human individuals. Repertoires were generated with immunoSEQ multiplex PCR, while TCRdb's copy carries only in-frame clones and drops some. The sample carries 2,500,000 or so clones, 90% to 95% recorded once. The sample was naive CD4+ T cells from PBMCs. As to subset: CD45RA+ positively selected. The receptors stem from a man between 18 and 35 years old in good health. Some clones in this sample may be carry-over from other donors' samples.

The chain links TRBV5-6 to TRBJ2-5, with D maybe TRBD1 (6 bases). CDR1 and CDR2 (germline): SGHDT, YYEEEE. This CDR3 has 15 residues. The V gene lost 3 bases and the J gene lost 4 bases, with 16 bases spanning the gap. The CDR3 region is CASSSTDQGRETQYF. The CDR3 DNA reads TGTGCCAGCAGCTCGACGGACCAGGGGAGAGAGACCCAGTACTTC.

The CDR3: CASSERPAGALNDEQFF. The CDR3 DNA follows: TGTGCCAGCAGTGAAAGGCCAGCGGGAGCCTTAAACGATGAGCAGTTCTTC. The chain carries TRBV2 and TRBJ2-1; 8 nucleotides match TRBD2. Looked up from germline, CDR1 is SNHLY and CDR2 is FYNNEI. The CDR3 has 17 amino acids. V shed 2 bases, J shed 8 bases, and the junction held 14 bases outside the gene matches.

The chain carries TRBV11-2 and TRBJ1-5; D is undetermined. Germline V lookup: CDR1 SGHAT, CDR2 FQNNGV. Between the trimmed V and J ends, which lost 5 bases and 7 bases, there was a span of 12 bases. This CDR3 is 13 amino acids long. The CDR3 here is CASSPPSGQPQHF. CDR3 sequence (DNA): TGTGCCAGCAGCCCTCCAAGTGGGCAGCCCCAGCATTTT.